In this sample, the clone carrying this T cell receptor beta chain turned up once. Using immunoSEQ multiplex PCR, the repertoire was profiled, and TCRdb retains in-frame clones only, with some absent. Altogether 55,000 to 75,000 clones are present, approximately 94% being singletons, with the ten largest covering about 2.9%. The record originates from a study of technical replicates of blood from a few donors. Germline CDR1 and CDR2: MNHNS and SASEGT. The CDR3 loop spans 15 amino acids. V lost 5 bases to trimming and J lost 1 base; unmatched junction nucleotides: 6. Sample: PBMCs. This chain links TRBV6-1 with TRBJ1-2; 8 nucleotides match TRBD1. The sequence was collected from a human donor in good health. Some clones in this sample may be carry-over from other donors' samples. In DNA form, the CDR3 reads TGTGCCAGCAGTCGGGTCGACAGGGGTAACTATGGCTACACCTTC. Amino acid sequence: CASSRVDRGNYGYTF.